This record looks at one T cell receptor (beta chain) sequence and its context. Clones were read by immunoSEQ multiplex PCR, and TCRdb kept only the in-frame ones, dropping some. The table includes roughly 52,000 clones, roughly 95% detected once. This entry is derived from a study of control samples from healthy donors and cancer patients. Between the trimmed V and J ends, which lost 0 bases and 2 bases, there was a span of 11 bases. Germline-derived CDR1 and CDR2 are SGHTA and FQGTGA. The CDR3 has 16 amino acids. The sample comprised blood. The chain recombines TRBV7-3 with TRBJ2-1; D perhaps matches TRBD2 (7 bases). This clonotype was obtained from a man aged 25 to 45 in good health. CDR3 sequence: CASSLTAGATYNEQFF. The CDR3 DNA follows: TGTGCCAGCAGCTTAACTGCGGGGGCCACCTACAATGAGCAGTTCTTC.